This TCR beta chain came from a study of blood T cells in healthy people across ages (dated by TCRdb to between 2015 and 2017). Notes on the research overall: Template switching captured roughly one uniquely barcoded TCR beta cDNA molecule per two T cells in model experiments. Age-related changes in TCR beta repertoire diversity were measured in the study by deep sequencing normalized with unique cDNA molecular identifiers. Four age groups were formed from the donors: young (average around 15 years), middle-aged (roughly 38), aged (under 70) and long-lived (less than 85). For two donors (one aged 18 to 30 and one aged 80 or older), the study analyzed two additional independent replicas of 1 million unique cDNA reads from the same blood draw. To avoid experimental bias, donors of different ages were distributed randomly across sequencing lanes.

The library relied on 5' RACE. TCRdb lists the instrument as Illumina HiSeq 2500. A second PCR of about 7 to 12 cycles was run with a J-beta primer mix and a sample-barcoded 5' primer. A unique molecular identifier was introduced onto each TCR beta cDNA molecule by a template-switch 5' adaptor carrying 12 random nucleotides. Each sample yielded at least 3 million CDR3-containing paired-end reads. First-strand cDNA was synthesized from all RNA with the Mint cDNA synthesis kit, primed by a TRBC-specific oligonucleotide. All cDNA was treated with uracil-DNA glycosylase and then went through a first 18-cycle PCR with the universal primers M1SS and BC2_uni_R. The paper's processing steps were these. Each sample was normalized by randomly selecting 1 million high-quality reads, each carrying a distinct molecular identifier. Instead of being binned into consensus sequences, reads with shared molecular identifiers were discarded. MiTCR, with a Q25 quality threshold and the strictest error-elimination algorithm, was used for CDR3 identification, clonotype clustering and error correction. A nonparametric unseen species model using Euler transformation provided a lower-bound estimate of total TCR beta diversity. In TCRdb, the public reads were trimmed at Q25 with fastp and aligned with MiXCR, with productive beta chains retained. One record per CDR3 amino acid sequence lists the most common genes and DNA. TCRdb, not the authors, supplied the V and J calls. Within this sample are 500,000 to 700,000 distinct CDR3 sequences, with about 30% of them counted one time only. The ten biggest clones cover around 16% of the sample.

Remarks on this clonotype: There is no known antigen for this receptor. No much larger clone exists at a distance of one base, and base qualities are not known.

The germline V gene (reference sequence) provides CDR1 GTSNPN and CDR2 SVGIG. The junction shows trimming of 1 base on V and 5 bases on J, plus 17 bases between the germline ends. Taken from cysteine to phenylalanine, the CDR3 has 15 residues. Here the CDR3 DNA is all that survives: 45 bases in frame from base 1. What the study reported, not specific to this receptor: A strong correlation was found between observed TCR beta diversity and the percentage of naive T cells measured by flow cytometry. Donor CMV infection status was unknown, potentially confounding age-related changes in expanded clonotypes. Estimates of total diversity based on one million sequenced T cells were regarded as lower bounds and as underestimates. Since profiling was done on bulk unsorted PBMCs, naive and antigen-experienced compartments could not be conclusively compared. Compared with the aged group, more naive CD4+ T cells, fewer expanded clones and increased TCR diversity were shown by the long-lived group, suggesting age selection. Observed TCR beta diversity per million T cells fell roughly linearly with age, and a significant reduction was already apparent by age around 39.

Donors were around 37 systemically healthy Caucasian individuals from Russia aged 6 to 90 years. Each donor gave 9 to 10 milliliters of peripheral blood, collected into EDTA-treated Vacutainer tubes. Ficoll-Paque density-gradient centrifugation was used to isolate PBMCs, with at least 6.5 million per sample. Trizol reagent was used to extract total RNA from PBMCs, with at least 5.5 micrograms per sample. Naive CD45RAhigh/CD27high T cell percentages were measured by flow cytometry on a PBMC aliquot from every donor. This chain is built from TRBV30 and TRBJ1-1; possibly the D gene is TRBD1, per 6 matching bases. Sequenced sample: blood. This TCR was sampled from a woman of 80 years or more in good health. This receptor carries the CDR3 CAWSGRQGRGTEAFF. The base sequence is TGTGCCTGGAGTGGTCGCCAGGGGCGAGGAACTGAAGCTTTCTTT.